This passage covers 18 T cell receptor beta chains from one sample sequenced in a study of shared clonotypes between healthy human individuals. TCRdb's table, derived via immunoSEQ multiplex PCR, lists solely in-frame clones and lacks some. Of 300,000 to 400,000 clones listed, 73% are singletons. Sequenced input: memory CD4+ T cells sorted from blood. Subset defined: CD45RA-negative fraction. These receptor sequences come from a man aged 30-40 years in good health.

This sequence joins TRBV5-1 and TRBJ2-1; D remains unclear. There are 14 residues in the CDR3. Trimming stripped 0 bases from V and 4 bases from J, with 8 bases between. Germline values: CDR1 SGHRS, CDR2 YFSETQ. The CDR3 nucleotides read TGCGCCAGCAGCTTGGCCGCCTATTACAATGAGCAGTTCTTC. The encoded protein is CASSLAAYYNEQFF. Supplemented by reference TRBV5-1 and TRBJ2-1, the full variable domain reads KAGVTQTPRYLIKTRGQQVTLSCSPISGHRSVSWYQQTPGQGLQFLFEYFSETQRNKGNFPGRFSGRQFSNSRSEMNVSTLELGDSALYLCASSLAAYYNEQFFGPGTRLTVL.

CDR3 in amino acids: CASSLWTSGGTDTQYF. In nucleotides, the CDR3 is TGCGCCAGCAGCTTGTGGACTAGTGGGGGCACAGATACGCAGTATTTT. The chain joins TRBV5-1 to TRBJ2-3; 7 bases are shared with TRBD2. The CDR3 covers 16 residues. CDR1 and CDR2 from the germline V gene are SGHRS and YFSETQ. V lost 1 base, J lost 1 base, and 6 bases stayed unmatched.

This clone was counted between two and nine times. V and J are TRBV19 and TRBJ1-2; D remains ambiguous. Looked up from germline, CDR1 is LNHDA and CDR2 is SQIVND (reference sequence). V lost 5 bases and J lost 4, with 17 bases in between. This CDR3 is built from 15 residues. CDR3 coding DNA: TGTGCCAGTAGTGGAACAAGTCCTGTTCGCTATGGCTACACCTTC. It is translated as CASSGTSPVRYGYTF.

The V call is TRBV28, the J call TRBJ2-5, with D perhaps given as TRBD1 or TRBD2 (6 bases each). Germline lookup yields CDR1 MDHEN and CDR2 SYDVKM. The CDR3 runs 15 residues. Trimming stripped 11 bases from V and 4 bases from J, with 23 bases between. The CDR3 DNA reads TGTGCCGCCTATAGAGACCCCGGGGGCCGAGAGACCCAGTACTTC. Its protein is CAAYRDPGGRETQYF. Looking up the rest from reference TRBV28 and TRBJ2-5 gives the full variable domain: DVKVTQSSRYLVKRTGEKVFLECVQDMDHENMFWYRQDPGLGLRLIYFSYDVKMKEKGDIPEGYSVSREKKERFSLILESASTNQTSMYLCAAYRDPGGRETQYFGPGTRLLVL.

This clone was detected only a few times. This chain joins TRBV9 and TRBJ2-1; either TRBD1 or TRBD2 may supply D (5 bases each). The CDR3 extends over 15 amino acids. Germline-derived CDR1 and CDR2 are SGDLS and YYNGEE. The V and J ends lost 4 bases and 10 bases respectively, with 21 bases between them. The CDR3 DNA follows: TGTGCCAGCAGCCCCGGGACCGCCCGGAGCGGCGAGCAGTTCTTC. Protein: CASSPGTARSGEQFF.

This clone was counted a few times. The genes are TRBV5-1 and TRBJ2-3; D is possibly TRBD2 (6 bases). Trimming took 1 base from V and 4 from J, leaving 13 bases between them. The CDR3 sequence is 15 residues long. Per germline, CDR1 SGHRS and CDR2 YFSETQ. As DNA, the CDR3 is TGCGCCAGCAGCTTGAGGGGCCTAGCGTCAGATACGCAGTATTTT. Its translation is CASSLRGLASDTQYF.

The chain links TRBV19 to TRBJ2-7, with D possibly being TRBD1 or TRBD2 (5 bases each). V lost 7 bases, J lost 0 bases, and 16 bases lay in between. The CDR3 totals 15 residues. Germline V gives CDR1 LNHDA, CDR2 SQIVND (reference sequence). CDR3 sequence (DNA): TGTGCCAGTACTGCCCGCCGGGACGCCTCCTACGAGCAGTACTTC. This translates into CASTARRDASYEQYF.

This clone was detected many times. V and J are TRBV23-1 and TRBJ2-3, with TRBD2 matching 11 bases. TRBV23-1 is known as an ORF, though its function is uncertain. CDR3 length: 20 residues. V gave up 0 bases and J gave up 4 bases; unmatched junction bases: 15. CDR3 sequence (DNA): TGCGCCAGCAGTCAATCGGGCCTAGCGGGAGGTAAGGGCCATGCAGATACGCAGTATTTT. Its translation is CASSQSGLAGGKGHADTQYF.

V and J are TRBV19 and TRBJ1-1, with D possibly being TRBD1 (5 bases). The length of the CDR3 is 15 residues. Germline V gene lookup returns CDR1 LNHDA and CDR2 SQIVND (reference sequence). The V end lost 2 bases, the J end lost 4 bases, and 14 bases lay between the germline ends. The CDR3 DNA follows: TGTGCCAGTAGTATAACGGAGAAGGGGAGCACTGAAGCTTTCTTT. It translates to CASSITEKGSTEAFF.

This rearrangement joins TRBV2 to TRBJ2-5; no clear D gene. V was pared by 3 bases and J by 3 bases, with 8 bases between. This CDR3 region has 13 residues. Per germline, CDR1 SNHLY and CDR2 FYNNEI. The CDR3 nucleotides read TGTGCCAGCAGTGACGTAGCAAAAGAGACCCAGTACTTC. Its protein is CASSDVAKETQYF. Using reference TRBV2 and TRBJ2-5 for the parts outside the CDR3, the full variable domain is EPEVTQTPSHQVTQMGQEVILRCVPISNHLYFYWYRQILGQKVEFLVSFYNNEISEKSEIFDDQFSVERPDGSNFTLKIRSTKLEDSAMYFCASSDVAKETQYFGPGTRLLVL.

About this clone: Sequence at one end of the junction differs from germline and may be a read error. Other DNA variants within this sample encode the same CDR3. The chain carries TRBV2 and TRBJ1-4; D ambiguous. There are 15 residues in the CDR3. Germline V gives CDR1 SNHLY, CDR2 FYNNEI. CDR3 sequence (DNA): TGTGCCAGCAGTGATACCGCCTGGGGTAATGAAAAGCTGTTTTTT. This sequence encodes CASSDTAWGNEKLFF. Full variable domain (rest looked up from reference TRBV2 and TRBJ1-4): EPEVTQTPSHQVTQMGQEVILRCVPISNHLYFYWYRQILGQKVEFLVSFYNNEISEKSEIFDDQFSVERPDGSNFTLKIRSTKLEDSAMYFCASSDTAWGNEKLFFGSGTQLSVL.

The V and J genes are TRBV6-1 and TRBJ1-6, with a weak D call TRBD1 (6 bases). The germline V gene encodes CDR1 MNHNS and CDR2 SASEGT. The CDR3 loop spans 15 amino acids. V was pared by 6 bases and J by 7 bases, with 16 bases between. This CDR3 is CASRTGTLNNSPLHF. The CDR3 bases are TGTGCCAGCAGGACCGGGACACTAAACAATTCACCCCTCCACTTT.

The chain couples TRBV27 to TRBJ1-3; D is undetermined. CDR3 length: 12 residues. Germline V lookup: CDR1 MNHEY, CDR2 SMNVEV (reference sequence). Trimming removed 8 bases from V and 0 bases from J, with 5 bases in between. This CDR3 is CASGISGNTIYF. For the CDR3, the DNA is TGTGCCAGCGGGATCTCTGGAAACACCATATATTTT.

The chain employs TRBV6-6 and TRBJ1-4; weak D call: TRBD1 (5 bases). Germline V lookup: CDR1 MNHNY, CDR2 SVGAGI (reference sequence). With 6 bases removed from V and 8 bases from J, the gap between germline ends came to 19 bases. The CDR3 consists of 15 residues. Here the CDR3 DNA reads TGTGCCAGCAGCTCTCAGGGAGGGGAAAGGGAAAAACTGTTTTTT. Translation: CASSSQGGEREKLFF.

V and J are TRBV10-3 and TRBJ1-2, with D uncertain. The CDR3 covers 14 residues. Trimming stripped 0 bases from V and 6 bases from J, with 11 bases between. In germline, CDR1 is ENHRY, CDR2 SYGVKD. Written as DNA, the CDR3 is TGTGCCATCAGTGAGTCGAGAGGGAATAATGGCTACACCTTC. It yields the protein CAISESRGNNGYTF.

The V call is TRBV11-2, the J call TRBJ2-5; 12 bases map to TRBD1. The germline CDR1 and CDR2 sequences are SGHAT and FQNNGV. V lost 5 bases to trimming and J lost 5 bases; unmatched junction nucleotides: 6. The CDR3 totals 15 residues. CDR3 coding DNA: TGTGCCAGCAGCGCCGGGACAGGGGGCGCTGAGACCCAGTACTTC. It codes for CASSAGTGGAETQYF.

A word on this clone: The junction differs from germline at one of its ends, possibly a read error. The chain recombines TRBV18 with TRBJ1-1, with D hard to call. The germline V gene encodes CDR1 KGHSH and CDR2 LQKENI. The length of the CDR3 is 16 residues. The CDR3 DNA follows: TGTGTCAGCTCACCATTAGTCTGGGGAGTGAACACTGAAGCTTTCTTT. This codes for CVSSPLVWGVNTEAFF.

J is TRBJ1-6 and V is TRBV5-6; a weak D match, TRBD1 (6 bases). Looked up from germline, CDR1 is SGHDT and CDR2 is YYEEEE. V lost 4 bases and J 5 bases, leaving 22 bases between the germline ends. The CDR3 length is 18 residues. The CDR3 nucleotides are TGTGCCAGCAGCGTCTGGGGGACCGGGGGCGCCGATAATTCACCCCTCCACTTT. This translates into CASSVWGTGGADNSPLHF.